The rows below give T cell receptor beta chains drawn from one sample of a study of blood T cell repertoires in COVID-19. Some clones are missing from TCRdb's copy, which holds only in-frame ones; the method was immunoSEQ multiplex PCR. Here the sample spans around 200,000 clones, just under 90% being singletons. Sequencing was done on a sample of peripheral blood. Every receptor here comes from a woman under 30 who had recovered from COVID-19. Both conserved end residues are part of each CDR3. The D gene is left open where the match is weak. Where a row states a size, it is once, few, many or the class of an expanded clone; other rows omit it.

>once|TRBV14|TRBJ1-2|.
CASSQDLTLVYGYTF
TGTGCCAGCAGCCAAGATCTCACATTGGTCTATGGCTACACCTTC
>.|TRBV15|TRBJ1-3|TRBD1
CATSTLGTVGNTIYF
TGTGCCACCAGCACCCTGGGGACAGTCGGAAACACCATATATTTT
>many|TRBV5-4|TRBJ2-7|.
CASSSTGYEQYF
TGTGCCAGCAGCTCTACAGGATACGAGCAGTACTTC
>.|TRBV4-1|TRBJ2-3|TRBD2
CASTSTTSGRGTQYF
TGCGCCAGCACCTCGACGACTAGCGGGAGGGGTACGCAGTATTTT
>.|TRBV6-2/TRBV6-3|TRBJ2-3|.
CASSPGGDTQYF
TGTGCCAGCAGTCCGGGGGGCGATACGCAGTATTTT
>.|TRBV4-3|TRBJ1-1|TRBD1
CASSQEAPGGVGTEAFF
TGCGCCAGCAGCCAAGAGGCCCCAGGGGGCGTAGGCACTGAAGCTTTCTTT
>once|TRBV15|TRBJ2-1|.
CATSRGGLGHNEQFF
TGTGCCACCAGCAGAGGTGGACTCGGGCACAATGAGCAGTTCTTC
>once|TRBV6-5|TRBJ2-1|TRBD2
CASSWTSGSSYNEQFF
TGTGCCAGCAGTTGGACTAGCGGGAGCTCCTACAATGAGCAGTTCTTC
>once|TRBV6-2/TRBV6-3|TRBJ1-1|.
CASSAGHHFTEAFF
TGTGCCAGCAGTGCGGGGCATCACTTCACTGAAGCTTTCTTT
>.|TRBV18|TRBJ1-4|TRBD1
CASSPGTGVEKLFF
TGTGCCAGCTCACCGGGGACAGGGGTCGAAAAACTGTTTTTT
>.|TRBV12-3/TRBV12-4|TRBJ1-5|.
CASSLGTIEPQHF
TGTGCCAGCAGTTTAGGGACAATAGAGCCCCAGCATTTT
>.|TRBV10-3|TRBJ1-5|.
CAISDGGSNQPQHF
TGTGCCATCAGTGACGGGGGTTCCAATCAGCCCCAGCATTTT
>.|TRBV7-8|TRBJ2-7|TRBD1
CASSLSGQDEQYF
TGTGCCAGCAGCTTATCGGGACAGGACGAGCAGTACTTC
>.|TRBV11-2|TRBJ2-1|TRBD2
CASSLVPSGNEQFF
TGTGCCAGCAGCTTAGTACCTAGCGGCAATGAGCAGTTCTTC
>.|TRBV19|TRBJ2-7|.
CASSKESLGSWEQYF
TGTGCCAGTAGTAAGGAGTCTCTCGGCTCGTGGGAGCAGTACTTC
>few|TRBV6-2/TRBV6-3|TRBJ2-1|TRBD1
CASSPGTGGYNEQFF
TGTGCCAGCAGTCCCGGGACAGGGGGTTACAATGAGCAGTTCTTC
>once|TRBV5-5|TRBJ1-6|.
CASKRGPGAAPLHF
TGTGCCAGCAAAAGGGGTCCAGGAGCAGCTCCCCTCCACTTT
>.|TRBV4-3|TRBJ2-5|TRBD1
CASSQSPTGTGEEETQYF
TGCGCCAGCAGCCAAAGCCCCACCGGGACAGGGGAGGAGGAGACCCAGTACTTC
>.|TRBV29-1|TRBJ2-1|TRBD2
CSVGGLAGAYGEQFF
TGCAGCGTTGGTGGACTAGCGGGAGCCTACGGTGAGCAGTTCTTC
>.|TRBV25-1|TRBJ1-4|TRBD1
CASSGPGQNEKLFF
TGTGCCAGCAGTGGCCCGGGACAGAATGAAAAACTGTTTTTT
>.|TRBV11-2|TRBJ2-7|.
CASSQGAGEQYF
TGTGCCAGCAGCCAAGGTGCAGGCGAGCAGTACTTC
>.|TRBV3-1/TRBV3-2|TRBJ1-4|TRBD1
CASSQGPTGINEKLFF
TGTGCCAGCAGCCAAGGACCGACAGGGATAAATGAAAAACTGTTTTTT
>.|TRBV6-6|TRBJ2-7|.
CASSLAGYEQYF
TGTGCCAGCAGCCTCGCGGGGTACGAGCAGTACTTC
>once|TRBV9|TRBJ1-5|.
CAGSPSAGMGQPQHF
TGTGCCGGCAGTCCTAGCGCAGGGATGGGTCAGCCCCAGCATTTT
>few|TRBV7-9|TRBJ2-5|.
CATRRGKGETQYF
TGTGCCACTAGGAGGGGAAAAGGGGAGACCCAGTACTTC
>.|TRBV7-3|TRBJ2-5|.
CASSFRGRETQYF
TGTGCCAGCAGCTTCAGGGGTCGGGAGACCCAGTACTTC
>.|TRBV5-4|TRBJ2-6|TRBD2
CASSPLAGSGANVLTF
TGTGCCAGCAGCCCACTAGCGGGATCTGGGGCCAACGTCCTGACTTTC
>many|TRBV18|TRBJ1-1|TRBD1
CASSQLTGAVNTEAFF
TGTGCCAGCTCACAACTGACAGGGGCTGTGAACACTGAAGCTTTCTTT
>.|TRBV19|TRBJ1-6|.
CASTHRGSTRSYNSPLHF
TGTGCCAGTACCCATAGGGGATCGACGAGGTCCTATAATTCACCCCTCCACTTT
>.|TRBV6-2/TRBV6-3|TRBJ2-1|.
CASSYPLLAHSSYNEQFF
TGTGCCAGCAGTTACCCACTACTAGCTCACAGCTCCTACAATGAGCAGTTCTTC
>.|TRBV7-8|TRBJ1-2|TRBD1
CASSLLGQEPPPF
TGTGCCAGCAGCTTATTGGGACAGGAGCCACCGCCCTTC
>.|TRBV4-1|TRBJ1-3|.
CASSRLMTLPPGNTIYF
TGCGCCAGCAGCCGTCTGATGACTTTACCACCTGGAAACACCATATATTTT
>.|TRBV6-2/TRBV6-3|TRBJ1-2|TRBD1
CASSLDGQENYGYTF
TGTGCCAGCAGTTTAGACGGACAGGAAAACTATGGCTACACCTTC
>.|TRBV27|TRBJ2-3|.
CASSLFPAGSYTDTQYF
TGTGCCAGCAGTTTATTTCCCGCCGGGAGTTACACAGATACGCAGTATTTT